These 31 T cell receptor beta chains originate from one sample sequenced in a study of blood T cell repertoires in COVID-19. Data came from immunoSEQ multiplex PCR; TCRdb stores just in-frame clones and leaves some out. The sample consists of fewer than 250,000 clones, roughly four fifths of them appearing once. The sequencing sample was made of peripheral blood. The source of these receptors is a woman in her thirties or forties with active or convalescent COVID-19.

The chain combines TRBV12-3 or TRBV12-4 with TRBJ2-1; D gene uncertain. Trimming left V 5 bases short and J 1 base short, with 6 bases between. CDR3 length equals 13 residues. CDR3 region: CASSPNSYNEQFF. The CDR3 bases are TGTGCCAGCAGTCCAAATTCCTACAATGAGCAGTTCTTC.

The J gene is TRBJ2-3, the V gene TRBV18, with no clear D. This CDR3 has 11 residues. Germline loops: CDR1 KGHSH, CDR2 LQKENI. Trimming removed 6 bases from V and 6 bases from J, with 7 bases in between. CDR3 region: CASSPGDTQYF. The CDR3 DNA reads as TGTGCCAGCTCCCCCGGGGATACGCAGTATTTT. The full variable domain, rest sourced from reference TRBV18 and TRBJ2-3, is NAGVMQNPRHLVRRRGQEARLRCSPMKGHSHVYWYRQLPEEGLKFMVYLQKENIIDESGMPKERFSAEFPKEGPSILRIQQVVRGDSAAYFCASSPGDTQYFGPGTRLTVL.

The CDR3 sequence is CASSPGSSGSGETQYF. Written as DNA, the CDR3 is TGTGCCAGCAGCCCTGGGTCTAGCGGGAGCGGGGAGACCCAGTACTTC. The V gene is TRBV7-3, the J gene TRBJ2-5; the match to TRBD2 covers 10 bases. V trimming: 5 bases; J trimming: 5 bases; junction bases outside the gene matches: 11. This CDR3 contains 16 residues. The germline CDR1 and CDR2 sequences are SGHTA and FQGTGA.

V gene TRBV4-3 combines with J gene TRBJ2-4, with TRBD1 matching 7 bases. V gave up 1 base and J gave up 3 bases; unmatched junction bases: 3. Per the germline V gene, CDR1 is LGHNA and CDR2 is YSLEER. The CDR3 spans 15 residues. CDR3 sequence reads: CASSQVTGSKNIQYF. The CDR3 DNA reads TGCGCCAGCAGCCAAGTGACAGGGAGCAAAAACATTCAGTACTTC.

This chain connects TRBV4-1 to TRBJ2-1, with D unclear. Germline CDR1 and CDR2: MGHRA and YSYEKL. Between the trimmed V and J ends, which lost 0 bases and 16 bases, there was a span of 22 bases. CDR3 size: 15 residues. CDR3 protein: CASSQDHSYGTPGFF. In nucleotides, the CDR3 is TGCGCCAGCAGCCAAGATCATTCGTACGGAACTCCGGGTTTCTTC.

This chain joins TRBV20-1 and TRBJ1-2, with TRBD1 as a possible D gene (5 bases). CDR1 and CDR2 (germline): DFQATT, SNEGSKA (reference sequence). CDR3 size: 12 residues. Trimming cost V 3 bases and J 5 bases, with 10 bases left between them. The CDR3 region has the DNA TGCAGTGCTAGTCGGGGGGAGTATGGCTACACCTTC. Translating gives CSASRGEYGYTF.

DNA of the CDR3: TGTGCTAGTGGTTTGGTACGGGGAGGGCCAGCTTTCTTT. Its protein is CASGLVRGGPAFF. The chain couples TRBV12-5 to TRBJ1-1; no reliable D call. Trimming left V 0 bases short and J 10 bases short, with 12 bases between. The CDR3 runs 13 residues. Germline V gene lookup returns CDR1 LGHNT and CDR2 FRNRAP.

This chain connects TRBV7-6 to TRBJ1-1; 7 nucleotides align to TRBD1. With V trimmed by 2 bases and J by 5 bases, 8 bases remained unmatched. Germline V gene data show CDR1 as SGHVS and CDR2 as FNYEAQ. This CDR3 region has 15 residues. CDR3 DNA sequence: TGTGCCAGCAGCTTACCCGCAGGGGGAAGGACTGAAGCTTTCTTT. Residues: CASSLPAGGRTEAFF.

V is TRBV5-6 and J is TRBJ2-7, with 7 nucleotides matching TRBD2. CDR1 and CDR2 from the germline V gene are SGHDT and YYEEEE. V was clipped by 1 base and J by 4 bases; unmatched bases: 5. CDR3 length equals 14 residues. The CDR3 is CASSLLASGYEQYF. CDR3 in DNA: TGTGCCAGCAGCTTGTTGGCTAGCGGATACGAGCAGTACTTC.

This rearrangement joins TRBV6-2 or TRBV6-3 to TRBJ1-1; 7 bases fit TRBD1. Per the germline V gene, CDR1 is MNHEY and CDR2 is SVGEGT. The J segment lost 4 bases and the V segment lost 3 bases, leaving 8 bases of the junction unmatched. The CDR3 is made up of 15 amino acids. This CDR3 reads CASSYFATGRTEAFF. The DNA of the CDR3 is TGTGCCAGCAGTTATTTTGCGACAGGGCGCACTGAAGCTTTCTTT.

The V and J genes are TRBV6-2 or TRBV6-3 and TRBJ2-1; unclear D gene. Germline V gene sequence: CDR1 MNHEY, CDR2 SVGEGT. This CDR3 is built from 14 residues. Trimming cost V 2 bases and J 10 bases, with 15 bases left between them. DNA for the CDR3: TGTGCCAGCAGTTACCTCTCCGACTCGCGGGAGCAGTTCTTC. It codes for CASSYLSDSREQFF.

CDR3 DNA sequence: TGTGCCAGCAGTTACGCGGGAGCCAGTCGCGAGCAGTACTTC. This encodes CASSYAGASREQYF. The chain links TRBV6-6 to TRBJ2-7; TRBD2 agrees at 7 bases. The CDR3 covers 14 residues. V was clipped by 2 bases and J by 6 bases; unmatched bases: 7. Germline V gene lookup returns CDR1 MNHNY and CDR2 SVGAGI (reference sequence).

The rearrangement links TRBV19 to TRBJ2-7; perhaps TRBD2 as D (6 bases). Looked up from germline, CDR1 is LNHDA and CDR2 is SQIVND (reference sequence). V lost 4 bases, J lost 0 bases, and 13 bases lay in between. This CDR3 contains 15 residues. CDR3 nucleotides: TGTGCCAGTAGTACTGCGGCCGGGGGCTCCTACGAGCAGTACTTC. It codes for CASSTAAGGSYEQYF. Filled out from reference TRBV19 and TRBJ2-7, the complete variable domain reads DGGITQSPKYLFRKEGQNVTLSCEQNLNHDAMYWYRQDPGQGLRLIYYSQIVNDFQKGDIAEGYSVSREKKESFPLTVTSAQKNPTAFYLCASSTAAGGSYEQYFGPGTRLTVT.

This chain joins TRBV5-1 and TRBJ1-2; D not certain. Looked up from germline, CDR1 is SGHRS and CDR2 is YFSETQ. This CDR3 has 13 amino acids. V shed 6 bases and J shed 0 bases, with 9 bases lying between them. The CDR3 spells CASTRNSNYGYTF. In DNA, the CDR3 is TGCGCCAGCACTAGGAATTCTAACTATGGCTACACCTTC. Full variable domain (rest looked up from reference TRBV5-1 and TRBJ1-2): KAGVTQTPRYLIKTRGQQVTLSCSPISGHRSVSWYQQTPGQGLQFLFEYFSETQRNKGNFPGRFSGRQFSNSRSEMNVSTLELGDSALYLCASTRNSNYGYTFGSGTRLTVV.

This chain joins TRBV30 and TRBJ1-4, with D possibly being TRBD1 (6 bases). V gave up 5 bases and J gave up 10 bases, with 14 bases separating them. Germline values: CDR1 GTSNPN, CDR2 SVGIG (reference sequence). The CDR3 sequence is 12 residues long. The CDR3 region is CAWGDQGPKLFF. CDR3 DNA: TGTGCCTGGGGAGATCAGGGGCCAAAACTGTTTTTT.

With regard to this clone: Other DNA sequences in the same sample also yield this CDR3. The chain joins TRBV28 to TRBJ1-6; the match to TRBD1 covers 7 bases. Trimming removed 4 bases from V and 7 bases from J; junction bases left unmatched: 7. The CDR3 is 15 residues long. CDR1 and CDR2 from the germline V gene are MDHEN and SYDVKM. In nucleotides, the CDR3 is TGTGCCAGCAGTTCCCCGGGACAGTTGAATTCACCCCTCCACTTT. Amino acid sequence: CASSSPGQLNSPLHF.

This chain connects TRBV29-1 to TRBJ1-1, with D uncertain. This CDR3 is built from 14 residues. Germline loops: CDR1 SQVTM, CDR2 ANQGSEA. The germline V and J ends were trimmed by 1 base and 2 bases, with 11 bases remaining between them. The CDR3, as DNA: TGCAGCGTTGAAGGCGCCCGATATAACACTGAAGCTTTCTTT. Residues: CSVEGARYNTEAFF.

This clone was seen more than once but under ten times. The CDR3 loop is CSAHLNTEAFF. For the CDR3, the DNA is TGCAGTGCACACCTGAACACTGAAGCTTTCTTT. The chain joins TRBV20-1 to TRBJ1-1; D is undetermined. This CDR3 has 11 residues. Germline CDR1 and CDR2: DFQATT and SNEGSKA (reference sequence). The V end lost 6 bases, the J end lost 0 bases, and 5 bases lay between the germline ends.

The V call is TRBV3-1 (or the pseudogene TRBV3-2), the J call TRBJ2-3, with TRBD2 matching 7 bases. CDR3 size: 16 residues. From germline, CDR1 is LGHDT and CDR2 YNNKEL (reference sequence). The trim removed 1 base at V and 2 bases at J, leaving 6 bases unmatched. The CDR3 reads CASSQVHGGSTDTQYF. CDR3 bases: TGTGCCAGCAGCCAAGTACACGGGGGGTCCACAGATACGCAGTATTTT.

J is TRBJ2-1 and V is TRBV7-2; 10 bases line up with TRBD2. V lost 3 bases and J lost 2; bases outside the gene matches: 10. CDR1 is SGHTA and CDR2 is FQGNSA in the germline V gene. This CDR3 is built from 18 residues. The CDR3 region has the DNA TGTGCCAGCAGCTTGTCGCCCCAAGCGGGAGGGGCCTACAATGAGCAGTTCTTC. This codes for CASSLSPQAGGAYNEQFF.

The chain links TRBV15 to TRBJ2-3, with a tentative D call TRBD2 (5 bases). The germline V gene has CDR1 LNHNV and CDR2 YYDKDF (reference sequence). CDR3 length: 14 amino acids. Trimming took 2 bases from V and 2 from J, leaving 8 bases between them. The CDR3 here is CATSRLAYTDTQYF. CDR3 coding DNA: TGTGCCACCAGCAGACTAGCTTACACAGATACGCAGTATTTT.

This clone was counted a single time. The chain recombines TRBV4-2 with TRBJ2-2, with TRBD2 matching over 14 bases. Germline-derived CDR1 and CDR2 are LGHNA and YNFKEQ. The V gene end was trimmed by 0 bases and the J gene end by 6 bases; junction bases not matched to a gene: 15. The CDR3 consists of 21 residues. The CDR3 reads CASSQDLVPGLAGVRAGELFF. The CDR3 DNA is TGTGCCAGCAGCCAAGACCTAGTCCCGGGACTAGCGGGAGTAAGGGCCGGGGAGCTGTTTTTT.

This clone was seen a single time. At the DNA level, this CDR3 is encoded by other sequences in the same sample as well. The rearrangement links TRBV21-1 to TRBJ2-1; whether TRBD2, the table's D call, matches the DNA was not checked. TRBV21-1 constitutes a pseudogene. The CDR3 sequence is 11 residues long. DNA for the CDR3: TGTGCTAGCCTGAGGGAGAATGAGCAGTTCTTC. The encoded protein is CASLRENEQFF.

V and J are TRBV19 and TRBJ1-4; 9 nucleotides agree with TRBD1. There are 15 residues in the CDR3. Germline trimming cut 4 bases from V and 4 bases from J; bases unmatched to any gene: 4. Germline CDR1 LNHDA, CDR2 SQIVND (reference sequence). CDR3 in DNA: TGTGCCAGTAGTACCGGACAGGGGCTTAATGAAAAACTGTTTTTT. Amino acid sequence: CASSTGQGLNEKLFF.

The DNA of the CDR3 is TGTGCCAGCAGCCCACGCGGGTCCTCTTACTTGGGGGCGAATGAAAAACTGTTTTTT. Translated: CASSPRGSSYLGANEKLFF. The chain is built from TRBV7-2 and TRBJ1-4, with TRBD1 as a possible D gene (6 bases). The CDR3 consists of 19 residues. In germline, CDR1 is SGHTA, CDR2 FQGNSA. Trimming cost V 5 bases and J 5 bases, with 27 bases left between them. Supplemented by reference TRBV7-2 and TRBJ1-4, the full variable domain reads GAGVSQSPSNKVTEKGKDVELRCDPISGHTALYWYRQSLGQGLEFLIYFQGNSAPDKSGLPSDRFSAERTGGSVSTLTIQRTQQEDSAVYLCASSPRGSSYLGANEKLFFGSGTQLSVL.

The rearrangement joins TRBV27 to TRBJ1-1; D remains ambiguous. The CDR3 runs 16 residues. Germline loops: CDR1 MNHEY, CDR2 SMNVEV (reference sequence). Between the trimmed V and J ends, which lost 5 bases and 1 base, there was a span of 17 bases. DNA for the CDR3: TGTGCCAGCAGTCCCTTGGTAAGTGCAGAGAACACTGAAGCTTTCTTT. This gives the protein CASSPLVSAENTEAFF.

This chain joins TRBV5-1 and TRBJ2-1; 9 bases fit TRBD2. The CDR3 runs 15 residues. CDR1 is SGHRS, CDR2 YFSETQ, per germline. With V trimmed by 3 bases and J by 2 bases, 3 bases remained unmatched. CDR3 DNA: TGCGCCAGCAGCTCGGGCGGGGGGGCCTACAATGAGCAGTTCTTC. Its translation: CASSSGGGAYNEQFF.

The chain has TRBV30 and TRBJ1-2, with D unresolved. Germline V gene lookup returns CDR1 GTSNPN and CDR2 SVGIG (reference sequence). With 0 bases removed from V and 8 bases from J, the gap between germline ends came to 13 bases. The CDR3 covers 13 residues. CDR3 DNA: TGTGCCTGGAGTGTGGGAGCACTCCCGGGCTACACCTTC. Translating it yields CAWSVGALPGYTF.

The chain links TRBV10-3 to TRBJ2-1; 9 nucleotides line up with TRBD2. CDR3 length: 15 residues. The germline V gene has CDR1 ENHRY and CDR2 SYGVKD. After removal of 0 bases from V and 7 bases from J, the junction contained 4 bases not matched to a gene. This CDR3 is CAISESASGINEQFF. CDR3 coding DNA: TGTGCCATCAGTGAGTCGGCTAGCGGGATAAATGAGCAGTTCTTC.

This clone has just one count. The chain combines TRBV5-1 with TRBJ1-3; D may be TRBD1 (5 bases). This CDR3 has 16 amino acids. Germline lookup yields CDR1 SGHRS and CDR2 YFSETQ. V was trimmed by 4 bases and J by 2 bases, leaving 16 bases between them. The CDR3 protein is CASSLPYGGAGNTIYF. The CDR3 coding sequence is TGCGCCAGCAGCCTACCCTATGGGGGGGCTGGAAACACCATATATTTT.

The chain couples TRBV6-6 to TRBJ2-5, with D perhaps matching TRBD2 (6 bases). The germline V gene has CDR1 MNHNY and CDR2 SVGAGI (reference sequence). V dropped 4 bases and J dropped 5 bases, with 17 bases sitting between them. The CDR3 consists of 15 residues. Written as DNA, the CDR3 is TGTGCCAGCAGTTCGGGGAGCGGGTGGTCGGAGACCCAGTACTTC. Amino acid sequence: CASSSGSGWSETQYF.